This T cell receptor (beta chain) appears in the sequencing data of a study of blood T cell repertoires in COVID-19. The CDR3 covers 15 residues. After removal of 2 bases from V and 1 base from J, the junction contained 0 bases not matched to a gene. From germline, CDR1 is SGHRS and CDR2 YFSETQ. In the original processing: Scientists estimated how many nucleated cells there were by amplifying reference gene primers. The repertoire was sequenced with immunoSEQ multiplex PCR; TCRdb's copy has only in-frame clones and lacks some. That table furnishes V, J and clone size, whereas the DNA furnished D and trimming. In the table there are roughly 51,000 clones, 65% to 90% of which are singletons.

The TCR sequence derives from a woman over 75 with acute or convalescent COVID-19. Sequenced sample: peripheral blood. The chain links TRBV5-1 to TRBJ2-3; TRBD2 matches 11 bases. The CDR3 nucleotides are TGCGCCAGCAGCTTTAGCGGGGGGGGCACAGATACGCAGTATTTT. Protein sequence: CASSFSGGGTDTQYF.